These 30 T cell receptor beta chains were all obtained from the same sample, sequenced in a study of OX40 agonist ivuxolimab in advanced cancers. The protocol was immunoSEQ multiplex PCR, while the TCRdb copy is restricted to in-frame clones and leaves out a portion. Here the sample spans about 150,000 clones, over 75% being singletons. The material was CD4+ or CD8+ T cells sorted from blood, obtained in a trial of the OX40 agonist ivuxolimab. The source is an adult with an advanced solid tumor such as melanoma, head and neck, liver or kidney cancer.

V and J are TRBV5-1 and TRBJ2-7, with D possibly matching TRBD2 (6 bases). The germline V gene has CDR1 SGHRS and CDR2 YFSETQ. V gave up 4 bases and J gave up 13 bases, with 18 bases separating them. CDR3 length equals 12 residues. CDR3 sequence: CASSNTGDLRYF. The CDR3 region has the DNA TGCGCCAGCAGCAATACCGGGGACTTACGCTACTTC. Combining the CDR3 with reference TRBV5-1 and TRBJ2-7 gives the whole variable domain KAGVTQTPRYLIKTRGQQVTLSCSPISGHRSVSWYQQTPGQGLQFLFEYFSETQRNKGNFPGRFSGRQFSNSRSEMNVSTLELGDSALYLCASSNTGDLRYFGPGTRLTVT.

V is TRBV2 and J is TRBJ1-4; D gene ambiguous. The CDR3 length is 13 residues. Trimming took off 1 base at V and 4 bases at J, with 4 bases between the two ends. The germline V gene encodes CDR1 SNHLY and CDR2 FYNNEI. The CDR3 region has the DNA TGTGCCAGCAGTGAAGACCGTAATGAAAAACTGTTTTTT. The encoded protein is CASSEDRNEKLFF. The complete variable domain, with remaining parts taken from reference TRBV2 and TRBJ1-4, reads EPEVTQTPSHQVTQMGQEVILRCVPISNHLYFYWYRQILGQKVEFLVSFYNNEISEKSEIFDDQFSVERPDGSNFTLKIRSTKLEDSAMYFCASSEDRNEKLFFGSGTQLSVL.

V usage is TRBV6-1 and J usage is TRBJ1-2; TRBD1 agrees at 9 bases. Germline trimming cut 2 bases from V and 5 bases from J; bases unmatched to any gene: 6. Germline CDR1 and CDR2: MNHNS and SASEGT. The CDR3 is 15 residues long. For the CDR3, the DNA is TGTGCCAGCAGTGAAACCCGACAGGGGGTGTATGGCTACACCTTC. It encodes CASSETRQGVYGYTF.

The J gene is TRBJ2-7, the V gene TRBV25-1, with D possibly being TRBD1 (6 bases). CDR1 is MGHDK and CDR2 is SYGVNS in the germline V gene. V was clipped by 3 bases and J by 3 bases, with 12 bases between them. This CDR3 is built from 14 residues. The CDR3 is CASSDYRASYEQYF. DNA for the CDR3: TGTGCCAGCAGTGATTACAGGGCGAGCTACGAGCAGTACTTC.

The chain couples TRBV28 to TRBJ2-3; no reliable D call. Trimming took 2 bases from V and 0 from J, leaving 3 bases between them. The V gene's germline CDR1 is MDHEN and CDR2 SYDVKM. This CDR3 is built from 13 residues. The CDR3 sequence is CASSLLSTDTQYF. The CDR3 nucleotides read TGTGCCAGCAGTTTACTGAGCACAGATACGCAGTATTTT. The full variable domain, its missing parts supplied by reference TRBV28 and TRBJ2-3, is DVKVTQSSRYLVKRTGEKVFLECVQDMDHENMFWYRQDPGLGLRLIYFSYDVKMKEKGDIPEGYSVSREKKERFSLILESASTNQTSMYLCASSLLSTDTQYFGPGTRLTVL.

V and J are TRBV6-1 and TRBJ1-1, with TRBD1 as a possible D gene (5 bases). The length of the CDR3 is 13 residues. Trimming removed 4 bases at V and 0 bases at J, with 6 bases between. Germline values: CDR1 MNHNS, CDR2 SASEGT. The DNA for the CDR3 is TGTGCCAGCAGTGTGACAGTGAACACTGAAGCTTTCTTT. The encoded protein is CASSVTVNTEAFF.

CDR3 sequence: CASSRVGTAYQETQYF. CDR3 DNA sequence: TGTGCCAGCAGTCGTGTCGGGACAGCATACCAAGAGACCCAGTACTTC. The chain recombines TRBV28 with TRBJ2-5; 7 nucleotides agree with TRBD1. CDR1 and CDR2 from the germline V gene are MDHEN and SYDVKM. The CDR3 totals 16 residues. The J segment lost 0 bases and the V segment lost 5 bases, leaving 9 bases of the junction unmatched.

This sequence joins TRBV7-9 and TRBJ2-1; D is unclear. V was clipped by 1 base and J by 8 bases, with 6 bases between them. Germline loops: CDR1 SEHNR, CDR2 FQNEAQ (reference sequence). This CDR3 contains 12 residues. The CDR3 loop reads CASSLEFHEQFF. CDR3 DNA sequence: TGTGCCAGCAGCTTAGAATTTCATGAGCAGTTCTTC.

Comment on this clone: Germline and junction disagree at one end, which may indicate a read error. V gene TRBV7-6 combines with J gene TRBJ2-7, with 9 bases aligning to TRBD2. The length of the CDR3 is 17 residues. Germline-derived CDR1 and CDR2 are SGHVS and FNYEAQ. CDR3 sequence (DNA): TGTGCCAGTAGCTTAGTCCGCATGGCGGCTAGCGGGAACGAGCAGTACTTC. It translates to CASSLVRMAASGNEQYF.

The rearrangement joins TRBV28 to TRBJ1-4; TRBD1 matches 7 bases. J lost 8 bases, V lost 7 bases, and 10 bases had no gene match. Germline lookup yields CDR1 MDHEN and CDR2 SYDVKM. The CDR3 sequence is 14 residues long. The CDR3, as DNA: TGTGCCAGCACCCAGGGGGGACCGGGGGAAAAACTGTTTTTT. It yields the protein CASTQGGPGEKLFF.

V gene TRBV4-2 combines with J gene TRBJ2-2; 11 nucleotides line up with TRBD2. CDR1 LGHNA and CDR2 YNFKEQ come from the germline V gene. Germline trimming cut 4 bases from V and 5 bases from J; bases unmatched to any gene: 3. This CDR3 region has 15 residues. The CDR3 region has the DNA TGTGCCAGCAGCCCGACTAGCGGGACGACCGGGGAGCTGTTTTTT. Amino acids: CASSPTSGTTGELFF.

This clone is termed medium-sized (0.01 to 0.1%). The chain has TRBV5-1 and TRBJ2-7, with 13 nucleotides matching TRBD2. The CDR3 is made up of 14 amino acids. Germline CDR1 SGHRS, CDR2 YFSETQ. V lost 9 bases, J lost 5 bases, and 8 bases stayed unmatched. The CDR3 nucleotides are TGCGCCACCTCTCCGACTAGCGGGAGGAACGAGCAGTACTTC. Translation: CATSPTSGRNEQYF.

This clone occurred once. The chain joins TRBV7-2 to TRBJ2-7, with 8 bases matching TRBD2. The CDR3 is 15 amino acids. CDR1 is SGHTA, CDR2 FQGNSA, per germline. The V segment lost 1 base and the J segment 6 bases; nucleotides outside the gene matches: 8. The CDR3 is CASSLGPGRAAEQYF. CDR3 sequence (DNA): TGTGCCAGCAGCTTAGGGCCCGGGAGGGCGGCCGAGCAGTACTTC.

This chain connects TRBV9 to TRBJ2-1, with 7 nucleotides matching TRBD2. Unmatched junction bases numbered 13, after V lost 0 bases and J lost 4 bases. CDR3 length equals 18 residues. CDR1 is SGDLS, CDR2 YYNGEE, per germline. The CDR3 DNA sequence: TGTGCCAGCAGCGTAGAGGTATTTGGGAGGGCGAGATACAATGAGCAGTTCTTC. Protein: CASSVEVFGRARYNEQFF.

Here the CDR3 DNA reads TGTGCCAGCTCACCGAGGGTCCCAGAAGCTTCCTCCTACGAGCAGTACTTC. It is translated as CASSPRVPEASSYEQYF. The chain recombines TRBV18 with TRBJ2-7, with D possibly being TRBD2 (5 bases). V was pared by 3 bases and J by 0 bases, with 18 bases between. The CDR3 is 17 residues long. The germline CDR1 and CDR2 sequences are KGHSH and LQKENI.

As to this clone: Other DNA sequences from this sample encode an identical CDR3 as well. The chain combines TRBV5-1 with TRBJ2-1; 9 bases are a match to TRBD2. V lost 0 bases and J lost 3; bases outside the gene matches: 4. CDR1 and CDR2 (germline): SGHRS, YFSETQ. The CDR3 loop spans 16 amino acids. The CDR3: CASSLETSGDYNEQFF. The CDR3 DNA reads TGCGCCAGCAGCTTGGAGACTAGCGGAGACTACAATGAGCAGTTCTTC.

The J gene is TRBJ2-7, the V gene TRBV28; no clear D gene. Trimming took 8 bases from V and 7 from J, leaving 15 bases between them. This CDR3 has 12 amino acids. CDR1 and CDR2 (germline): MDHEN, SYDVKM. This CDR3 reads CASGSDTREQYF. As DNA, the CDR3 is TGTGCCAGCGGGTCTGATACGCGGGAGCAGTACTTC.

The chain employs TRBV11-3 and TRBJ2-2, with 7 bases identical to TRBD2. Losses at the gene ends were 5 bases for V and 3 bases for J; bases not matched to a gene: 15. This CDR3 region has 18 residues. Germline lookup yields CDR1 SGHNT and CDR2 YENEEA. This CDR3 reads CASSPGRGGEEDTGELFF. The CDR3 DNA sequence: TGTGCCAGCAGCCCCGGCCGCGGGGGAGAAGAGGACACCGGGGAGCTGTTTTTT.

The CDR3 coding sequence is TGTGCCAACCGCCAGGGGGCCGGCAACGAGCAGTACTTC. Residues: CANRQGAGNEQYF. V and J are TRBV2 and TRBJ2-5; 8 bases fit TRBD1. TRBJ2-7 explains the end of the DNA better; the J call may be wrong. The CDR3 extends over 13 amino acids. The germline V gene has CDR1 SNHLY and CDR2 FYNNEI.

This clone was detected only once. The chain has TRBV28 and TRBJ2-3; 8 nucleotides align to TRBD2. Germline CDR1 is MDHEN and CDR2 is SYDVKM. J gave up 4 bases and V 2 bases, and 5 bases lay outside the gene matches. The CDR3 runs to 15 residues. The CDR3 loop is CASSLGGLEADTQYF. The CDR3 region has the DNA TGTGCCAGCAGTTTAGGGGGACTAGAAGCAGATACGCAGTATTTT.

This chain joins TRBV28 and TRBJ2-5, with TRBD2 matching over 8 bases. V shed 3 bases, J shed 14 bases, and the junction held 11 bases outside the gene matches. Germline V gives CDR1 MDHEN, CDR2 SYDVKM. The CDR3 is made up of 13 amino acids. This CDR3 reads CASSFRREDRNYF. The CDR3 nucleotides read TGTGCCAGCAGTTTTCGGCGGGAGGACCGAAACTACTTC.

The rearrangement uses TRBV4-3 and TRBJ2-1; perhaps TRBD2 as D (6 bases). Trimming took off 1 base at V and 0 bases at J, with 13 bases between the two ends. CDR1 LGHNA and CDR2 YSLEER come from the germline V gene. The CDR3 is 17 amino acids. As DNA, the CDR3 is TGCGCCAGCAGCCAAGGTAGCGGTTTAAGCTCCTACAATGAGCAGTTCTTC. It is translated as CASSQGSGLSSYNEQFF.

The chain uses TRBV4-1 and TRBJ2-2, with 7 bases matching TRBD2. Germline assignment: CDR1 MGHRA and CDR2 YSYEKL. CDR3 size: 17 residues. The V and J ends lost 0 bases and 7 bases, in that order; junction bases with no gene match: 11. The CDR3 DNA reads TGCGCCAGCAGCCAAGAACGGCGGGAGAGTAAGGTCGGGGAGCTGTTTTTT. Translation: CASSQERRESKVGELFF.

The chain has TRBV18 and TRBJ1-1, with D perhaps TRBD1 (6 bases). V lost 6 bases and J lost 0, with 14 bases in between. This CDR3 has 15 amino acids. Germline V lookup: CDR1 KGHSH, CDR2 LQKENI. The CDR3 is CASSQNGGLNTEAFF. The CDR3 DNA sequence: TGTGCCAGCTCTCAGAACGGGGGGCTGAACACTGAAGCTTTCTTT.

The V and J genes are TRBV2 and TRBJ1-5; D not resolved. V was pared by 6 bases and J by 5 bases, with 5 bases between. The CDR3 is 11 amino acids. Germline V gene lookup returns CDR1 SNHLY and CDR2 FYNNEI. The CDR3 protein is CASRKDQPQHF. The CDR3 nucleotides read TGTGCCAGCAGAAAAGATCAGCCCCAGCATTTT.

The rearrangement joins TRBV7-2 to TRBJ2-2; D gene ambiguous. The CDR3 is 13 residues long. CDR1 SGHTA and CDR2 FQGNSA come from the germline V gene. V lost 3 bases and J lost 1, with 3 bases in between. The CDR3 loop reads CASSLRNTGELFF. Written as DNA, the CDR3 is TGTGCCAGCAGCTTGAGGAACACCGGGGAGCTGTTTTTT.

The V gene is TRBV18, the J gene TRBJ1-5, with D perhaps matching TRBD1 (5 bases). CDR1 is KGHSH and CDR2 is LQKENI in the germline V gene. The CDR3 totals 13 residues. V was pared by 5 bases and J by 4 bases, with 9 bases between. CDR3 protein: CASSSDRNQPQHF. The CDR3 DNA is TGTGCCAGCTCATCCGACAGAAATCAGCCCCAGCATTTT.

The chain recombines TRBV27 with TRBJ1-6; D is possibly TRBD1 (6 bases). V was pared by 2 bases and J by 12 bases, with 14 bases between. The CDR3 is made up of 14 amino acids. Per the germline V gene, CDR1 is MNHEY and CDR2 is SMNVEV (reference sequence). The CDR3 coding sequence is TGTGCCAGCAGTTTAACCCCCGAGGGGGTACCCCTCCACTTT. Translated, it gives CASSLTPEGVPLHF.

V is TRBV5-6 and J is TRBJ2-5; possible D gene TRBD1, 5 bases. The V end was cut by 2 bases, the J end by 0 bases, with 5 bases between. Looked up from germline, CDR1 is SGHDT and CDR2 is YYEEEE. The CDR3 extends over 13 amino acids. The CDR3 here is CASSLGDQETQYF. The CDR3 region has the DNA TGTGCCAGCAGCTTAGGGGACCAAGAGACCCAGTACTTC. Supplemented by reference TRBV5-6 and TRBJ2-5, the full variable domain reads DAGVTQSPTHLIKTRGQQVTLRCSPKSGHDTVSWYQQALGQGPQFIFQYYEEEERQRGNFPDRFSGHQFPNYSSELNVNALLLGDSALYLCASSLGDQETQYFGPGTRLLVL.

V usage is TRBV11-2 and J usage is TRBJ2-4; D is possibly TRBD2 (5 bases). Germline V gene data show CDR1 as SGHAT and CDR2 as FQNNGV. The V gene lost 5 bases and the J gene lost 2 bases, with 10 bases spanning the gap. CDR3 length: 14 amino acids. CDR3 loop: CASSMRESKNIQYF. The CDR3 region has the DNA TGTGCCAGCAGCATGAGGGAATCCAAAAACATTCAGTACTTC.